Each of the 28 T cell receptor beta chains below was sequenced from the same sample in a study of T cells in localized non-small cell lung cancer. Method: immunoSEQ multiplex PCR; TCRdb's copy keeps in-frame clones and lacks some. The sample yields about 2,200 clones, about 24% seen once. The sequencing here drew on normal lung tissue next to the tumor, taken before any cancer treatment. The origin of the receptors is a male donor older than 55 with stage I lung adenocarcinoma.

The V and J genes are TRBV29-1 and TRBJ2-1, with D maybe TRBD2 (7 bases). Germline values: CDR1 SQVTM, CDR2 ANQGSEA. Trimming pared 6 bases from V and 7 bases from J, leaving 16 bases between. CDR3 length: 13 residues. This CDR3 is CSVGRGAGNEQFF. CDR3 nucleotide sequence: TGCAGCGTGGGTCGGGGGGCAGGAAATGAGCAGTTCTTC.

The chain uses TRBV30 and TRBJ2-3, with D perhaps matching TRBD1 (6 bases). Germline V CDR1 and CDR2: GTSNPN, SVGIG (reference sequence). V lost 0 bases to trimming and J lost 5 bases, with 15 bases between them. The CDR3 totals 15 residues. This CDR3 reads CAWSVGAGEGDTQYF. The CDR3 coding sequence is TGTGCCTGGAGTGTAGGGGCAGGGGAAGGAGATACGCAGTATTTT.

This clone has a handful of counts. J is TRBJ1-2 and V is TRBV28, with D possibly being TRBD1 (5 bases). The V end lost 2 bases, the J end lost 2 bases, and 12 bases lay between the germline ends. The CDR3 runs 15 residues. Germline CDR1 reads MDHEN; CDR2 reads SYDVKM. Here the CDR3 DNA reads TGTGCCAGCAGTTTAAATGCAGGGAACAACTATGGCTACACCTTC. Translation: CASSLNAGNNYGYTF.

The chain carries TRBV19 and TRBJ2-3; tentative D call: TRBD1 (6 bases). Deletions cut 11 bases from V and 2 bases from J, with 20 bases between. The germline V gene encodes CDR1 LNHDA and CDR2 SQIVND (reference sequence). There are 15 residues in the CDR3. The CDR3 DNA is TGTGCCTCAGTAGTATCAGGGGCACCCACAGATACGCAGTATTTT. Amino acids: CASVVSGAPTDTQYF.

This clone was observed a handful of times. This chain connects TRBV29-1 to TRBJ2-7; a possible D gene is TRBD2 (6 bases). Trimming removed 8 bases from V and 3 bases from J, with 14 bases in between. CDR1 and CDR2 (germline): SQVTM, ANQGSEA. This CDR3 spans 12 amino acids. For the CDR3, the DNA is TGCAGCTACAGACTAGGAAACTACGAGCAGTACTTC. Residues: CSYRLGNYEQYF.

This sequence joins TRBV9 and TRBJ2-3, with 7 bases lining up with TRBD2. Germline CDR1 SGDLS, CDR2 YYNGEE. The CDR3 has 14 amino acids. J was trimmed by 3 bases and V by 8 bases; bases with no gene match: 9. CDR3 protein: CASSSSGLTDTQYF. The CDR3 bases are TGTGCCAGTTCCTCTAGCGGACTTACAGATACGCAGTATTTT.

The chain combines TRBV11-3 with TRBJ1-1; D gene ambiguous. Trimming shortened V by 3 bases and J by 0 bases, and 8 bases separated the two germline ends. This CDR3 has 14 amino acids. Germline loops: CDR1 SGHNT, CDR2 YENEEA. This chain's CDR3 is CASSLGLMNTEAFF. In nucleotides, the CDR3 is TGTGCCAGCAGCTTGGGTCTTATGAACACTGAAGCTTTCTTT.

V is TRBV19 and J is TRBJ1-2; D not certain. Trimming shortened V by 6 bases and J by 8 bases, and 13 bases separated the two germline ends. This CDR3 region has 12 residues. Germline assignment: CDR1 LNHDA and CDR2 SQIVND (reference sequence). The chain's CDR3 is CASRPGPTGYTF. CDR3 DNA: TGTGCCAGTAGACCCGGGCCCACCGGCTACACCTTC. The whole variable domain, filled in from reference TRBV19 and TRBJ1-2, reads DGGITQSPKYLFRKEGQNVTLSCEQNLNHDAMYWYRQDPGQGLRLIYYSQIVNDFQKGDIAEGYSVSREKKESFPLTVTSAQKNPTAFYLCASRPGPTGYTFGSGTRLTVV.

This clone was detected a few times. The chain uses TRBV5-1 and TRBJ1-1; maybe TRBD1 (6 bases). Germline V gene data show CDR1 as SGHRS and CDR2 as YFSETQ. The CDR3 runs to 15 residues. V shed 3 bases and J shed 1 base, with 13 bases lying between them. The CDR3 DNA sequence: TGCGCCAGCAGCTCAGCAGGGGCCCGGAACACTGAAGCTTTCTTT. Amino acids: CASSSAGARNTEAFF.

The J gene is TRBJ2-3, the V gene TRBV5-1; maybe TRBD2 (5 bases). CDR3 length: 16 amino acids. The V and J ends lost 2 bases and 0 bases respectively, with 13 bases between them. Per the germline V gene, CDR1 is SGHRS and CDR2 is YFSETQ. The CDR3 reads CASSLNGRGSTDTQYF. In DNA, the CDR3 is TGCGCCAGCAGCTTAAACGGTCGGGGAAGCACAGATACGCAGTATTTT.

This clone appeared a single time. The chain couples TRBV19 to TRBJ1-1; a weak D match, TRBD1 (5 bases). Per the germline V gene, CDR1 is LNHDA and CDR2 is SQIVND (reference sequence). There are 13 residues in the CDR3. V was cut by 5 bases and J by 8 bases, with 15 bases left in between. The chain's CDR3 is CASSGPGKGEAFF. CDR3 coding DNA: TGTGCCAGTAGTGGGCCAGGGAAGGGCGAAGCTTTCTTT.

The sample holds a few counts of this clone. The gene calls are TRBV19 and TRBJ2-2; perhaps TRBD2 as D (6 bases). Germline V lookup: CDR1 LNHDA, CDR2 SQIVND (reference sequence). This CDR3 has 15 residues. The V end lost 3 bases, the J end lost 4 bases, and 12 bases lay between the germline ends. The CDR3 region is CASSIALGGTGELFF. CDR3 in DNA: TGTGCCAGTAGTATCGCATTGGGGGGCACCGGGGAGCTGTTTTTT.

This chain joins TRBV7-8 and TRBJ2-1; TRBD2 aligns across 10 bases. The junction had 9 bases not matched to a gene; V was cut back by 3 bases and J by 7 bases. There are 16 residues in the CDR3. In germline, CDR1 is SGHVS, CDR2 FQNEAQ. The CDR3 sequence is CASSLDSGGYLNEQFF. CDR3 DNA sequence: TGTGCCAGCAGCTTGGATAGCGGGGGGTATTTAAATGAGCAGTTCTTC.

This clone qualifies as medium-sized. V is TRBV11-3 and J is TRBJ1-1, with D unclear. The CDR3 sequence is 14 residues long. The V gene's germline CDR1 is SGHNT and CDR2 YENEEA. V was cut by 2 bases and J by 5 bases, with 12 bases left in between. CDR3 bases: TGTGCCAGCAGCTTATTCCGGGAGCCGACTGAAGCTTTCTTT. Protein sequence: CASSLFREPTEAFF.

This clone is deemed medium-sized (0.01 to 0.1%). V gene TRBV5-1 combines with J gene TRBJ2-1, with 8 bases identical to TRBD2. Germline V CDR1 and CDR2: SGHRS, YFSETQ. The trim removed 0 bases at V and 5 bases at J, leaving 4 bases unmatched. The CDR3 loop spans 15 amino acids. The CDR3: CASSLDGRGHNEQFF. As DNA, the CDR3 is TGCGCCAGCAGCTTGGACGGGAGGGGACACAATGAGCAGTTCTTC. The complete variable domain, with remaining parts taken from reference TRBV5-1 and TRBJ2-1, reads KAGVTQTPRYLIKTRGQQVTLSCSPISGHRSVSWYQQTPGQGLQFLFEYFSETQRNKGNFPGRFSGRQFSNSRSEMNVSTLELGDSALYLCASSLDGRGHNEQFFGPGTRLTVL.

The table lists this clone with a few counts. The chain links TRBV6-8 to TRBJ2-3, with 7 bases matching TRBD2. Germline values: CDR1 MNHGY, CDR2 SAAAGT. The CDR3 consists of 16 residues. Trimming took 5 bases from V and 2 from J; bases not matched to a gene: 10. CDR3 DNA: TGTGCCAGCAGTCCCGGGACTATGCTCTTCACAGATACGCAGTATTTT. This translates into CASSPGTMLFTDTQYF.

V and J are TRBV30 and TRBJ2-1, with 7 positions matching TRBD1. This CDR3 is built from 15 residues. The germline CDR1 and CDR2 sequences are GTSNPN and SVGIG (reference sequence). The V gene end was trimmed by 1 base and the J gene end by 9 bases; junction bases not matched to a gene: 12. CDR3 amino acids: CAWSAHRGKVGEQFF. The CDR3 bases are TGTGCCTGGAGTGCCCACAGGGGAAAGGTTGGTGAGCAGTTCTTC.

The chain is built from TRBV9 and TRBJ2-1; maybe TRBD2 (6 bases). The length of the CDR3 is 14 residues. V was shortened by 0 bases and J by 10 bases, with 14 bases between the two germline ends. Germline CDR1 is SGDLS and CDR2 is YYNGEE. The CDR3 region has the DNA TGTGCCAGCAGCGTAGGGGGAGGCGGGCGAGAGCAGTTCTTC. It encodes CASSVGGGGREQFF.

The rearrangement uses TRBV11-3 and TRBJ2-1, with 8 bases matching TRBD2. Germline CDR1 reads SGHNT; CDR2 reads YENEEA. With V trimmed by 5 bases and J by 7 bases, 13 bases remained unmatched. This CDR3 has 16 amino acids. CDR3 sequence reads: CASSLGRGGPGNEQFF. The CDR3 DNA reads as TGTGCCAGCAGCCTAGGACGCGGGGGGCCAGGGAATGAGCAGTTCTTC.

At least ten counts were recorded for this clone. The conserved final phenylalanine or tryptophan is absent from the CDR3, which likely points to a read error. Because the CDR3's place on the DNA is in doubt, the DNA is left out and the CDR3 is given as listed by TCRdb. This chain uses TRBV11-3 with TRBJ1-2; TRBD1 is the table's D call, not checked against the DNA. Germline CDR1 SGHNT, CDR2 YENEEA. The CDR3 region is 16 residues in length, termini included. The CDR3 sequence: CASSLAGTGRRLHLES.

CDR3 nucleotide sequence: TGTGCCAGCAGCTTTTCAGGGGGGGTACCCAAAAACATTCAGTACTTC. Its protein is CASSFSGGVPKNIQYF. The chain has TRBV11-1 and TRBJ2-4, with D possibly called TRBD1 or TRBD2 (7 bases each). This CDR3 region has 16 residues. The ends were cut back, 3 bases at V and 2 bases at J, with 14 bases in the middle. In germline, CDR1 is SGHAT, CDR2 FQDESV (reference sequence).

This clone ranks as medium-sized. V gene TRBV7-2 combines with J gene TRBJ2-7; 7 bases are a match to TRBD1. The V segment lost 2 bases and the J segment 4 bases; nucleotides outside the gene matches: 2. CDR1 is SGHTA and CDR2 is FQGNSA in the germline V gene. The CDR3 length is 13 residues. Written as DNA, the CDR3 is TGTGCCAGCAGCTTACAGACAGGGTACGAGCAGTACTTC. It translates to CASSLQTGYEQYF.

Within the sample, this clone is medium-sized. The chain couples TRBV6-8 to TRBJ1-1; no reliable D call. CDR3 length: 13 amino acids. V lost 7 bases and J lost 2, with 11 bases in between. Looked up from germline, CDR1 is MNHGY and CDR2 is SAAAGT. This CDR3 is CASMTATNTEAFF. The DNA of the CDR3 is TGTGCCAGCATGACGGCTACTAACACTGAAGCTTTCTTT.

The J gene is TRBJ2-1, the V gene TRBV7-6; D gene unclear. This CDR3 has 18 residues. In germline, CDR1 is SGHVS, CDR2 FNYEAQ. Trimming cost V 5 bases and J 8 bases, with 28 bases left between them. In nucleotides, the CDR3 is TGTGCCAGCAGCCCTGGGAAGGCTAGGTCCCTAATGTACGATGAGCAGTTCTTC. The encoded protein is CASSPGKARSLMYDEQFF.

This clone was counted ten times or more. The chain is built from TRBV11-3 and TRBJ2-3; 10 bases match TRBD1. This CDR3 has 16 residues. V shed 3 bases and J 4 bases; nucleotides not matched to a gene: 7. CDR1 SGHNT and CDR2 YENEEA come from the germline V gene. In nucleotides, the CDR3 is TGTGCCAGCAGCTTGGCAAAGACAGGGGGCGCAGATACGCAGTATTTT. It codes for CASSLAKTGGADTQYF.

The CDR3 sequence is CASSNPLEGGNTGELFF. CDR3 sequence (DNA): TGTGCCAGCAGCAATCCCCTTGAAGGCGGGAACACCGGGGAGCTGTTTTTT. The chain employs TRBV11-3 and TRBJ2-2; no clear D gene. The V and J ends lost 5 bases and 1 base respectively, with 17 bases between them. The CDR3 runs 17 residues. CDR1 and CDR2 (germline): SGHNT, YENEEA.

The genes are TRBV12-5 and TRBJ2-1; TRBD2 is a possible D gene (5 bases). V was shortened by 1 base and J by 9 bases, with 10 bases between the two germline ends. Germline CDR1 and CDR2: LGHNT and FRNRAP. This CDR3 spans 13 amino acids. CDR3 coding DNA: TGTGCTAGTGGTTTGGACGGGGTGTTTGAGCAGTTCTTC. As protein: CASGLDGVFEQFF.

This clone qualifies as medium-sized. The J gene is TRBJ1-3, the V gene TRBV12-5; no firm D call. The ends were cut back, 5 bases at V and 2 bases at J, with 4 bases in the middle. Per the germline V gene, CDR1 is LGHNT and CDR2 is FRNRAP. The CDR3 loop spans 12 amino acids. The CDR3 DNA is TGTGCTAGTGGTAATCCTGGAAACACCATATATTTT. This encodes CASGNPGNTIYF.